This TCR beta chain originates from a study of blood T cell repertoires in COVID-19. Looking at the study overall: Acute-phase and convalescent COVID-19 samples originated in the United States, Italy and Spain. The cDNA or gDNA used as material had been derived from T cells, B-cell-depleted T cells, or PBMCs.

In the study's own analysis: Scientists estimated how many nucleated cells there were by amplifying reference gene primers. The table came from immunoSEQ multiplex PCR; TCRdb's copy has only in-frame clones and leaves some out. Clone size and V and J calls were adopted from that table, with D and trimming inferred from the DNA. The table records around 130,000 clones, more than 75% of them present only once. Per germline, CDR1 SNHLY and CDR2 FYNNEI. This CDR3 contains 13 residues. Trimming cost V 7 bases and J 2 bases, with 11 bases left between them. The origin of this receptor is an older woman with acute or convalescent COVID-19. The V gene is TRBV2, the J gene TRBJ2-5, with a tentative D call TRBD2 (5 bases). The specimen sequenced was peripheral blood. The CDR3 loop reads CASTPSRQETQYF. The DNA of the CDR3 is TGTGCCAGCACACCTAGCAGACAAGAGACCCAGTACTTC.